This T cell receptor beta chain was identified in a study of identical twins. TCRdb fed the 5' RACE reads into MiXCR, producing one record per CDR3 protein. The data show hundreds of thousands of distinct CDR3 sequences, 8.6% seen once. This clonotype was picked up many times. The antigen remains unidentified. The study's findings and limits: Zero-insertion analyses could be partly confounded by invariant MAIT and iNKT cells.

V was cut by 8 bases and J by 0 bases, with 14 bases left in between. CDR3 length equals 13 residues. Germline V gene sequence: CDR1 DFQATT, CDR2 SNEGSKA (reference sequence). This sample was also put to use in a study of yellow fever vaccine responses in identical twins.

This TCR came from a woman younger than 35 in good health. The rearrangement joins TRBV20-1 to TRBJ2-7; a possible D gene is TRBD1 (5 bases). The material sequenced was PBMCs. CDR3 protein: CSNIYRSSYEQYF. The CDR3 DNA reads TGCAGTAACATATACAGGAGCTCCTACGAGCAGTACTTC.